This entry lists 6 T cell receptor beta chains sequenced from one sample in a study of blood T cell repertoires in COVID-19. Profiled with immunoSEQ multiplex PCR; TCRdb holds only in-frame clones, not every one. The data show around 100,000 clones, roughly 88% seen once. Sequenced material: peripheral blood. The receptor set was obtained from a human donor in a cohort sampled during active COVID-19.

The chain combines TRBV4-1 with TRBJ1-5, with unresolved D. Between the trimmed V and J ends, which lost 0 bases and 9 bases, there was a span of 12 bases. Germline CDR1 reads MGHRA; CDR2 reads YSYEKL. The CDR3 has 14 amino acids. For the CDR3, the DNA is TGCGCCAGCAGCCAAGATATACGAGCAGGGCCCCAGCATTTT. This sequence encodes CASSQDIRAGPQHF.

The genes are TRBV6-1 and TRBJ1-3, with D perhaps matching TRBD1 (6 bases). Germline V gives CDR1 MNHNS, CDR2 SASEGT. Trimming left V 2 bases short and J 1 base short, with 9 bases between. There are 15 residues in the CDR3. CDR3 in amino acids: CASSESQGSGNTIYF. CDR3 in DNA: TGTGCCAGCAGTGAATCACAGGGTTCTGGAAACACCATATATTTT.

This rearrangement joins TRBV6-2 or TRBV6-3 to TRBJ2-7, with 7 bases matching TRBD1. Trimming at V came to 6 bases and at J to 7 bases, leaving 6 bases not matched to a gene. The CDR3 extends over 12 amino acids. The germline V gene encodes CDR1 MNHEY and CDR2 SVGEGT. The CDR3 coding sequence is TGTGCCAGCAGCGGGACAGATAATGAGCAGTACTTC. Translating it yields CASSGTDNEQYF.

This clone has just one count. CDR3 amino acids: CATSDPPGYEQYF. CDR3 DNA: TGTGCCACCAGTGACCCCCCCGGCTACGAGCAGTACTTC. The rearrangement uses TRBV24-1 and TRBJ2-7; D unresolved. This CDR3 region has 13 residues. Germline CDR1 KGHDR, CDR2 SFDVKD. V was shortened by 4 bases and J by 3 bases, with 9 bases between the two germline ends.

This chain joins TRBV28 and TRBJ2-1, with 9 nucleotides matching TRBD2. This CDR3 has 16 amino acids. Germline values: CDR1 MDHEN, CDR2 SYDVKM. V dropped 3 bases and J dropped 7; count of bases not matched to a gene: 10. The CDR3 DNA sequence: TGTGCCAGCAGTTTCGGGATAGCGGGAGTTAGGAATGAGCAGTTCTTC. Translated: CASSFGIAGVRNEQFF.

The chain joins TRBV19 to TRBJ2-2; D is ambiguous. Trimming shortened V by 6 bases and J by 4 bases, and 12 bases separated the two germline ends. The CDR3 loop spans 14 amino acids. In germline, CDR1 is LNHDA, CDR2 SQIVND (reference sequence). The CDR3 is CASRVQHFTGELFF. In DNA form, the CDR3 reads TGTGCCAGTAGAGTACAGCATTTCACCGGGGAGCTGTTTTTT.